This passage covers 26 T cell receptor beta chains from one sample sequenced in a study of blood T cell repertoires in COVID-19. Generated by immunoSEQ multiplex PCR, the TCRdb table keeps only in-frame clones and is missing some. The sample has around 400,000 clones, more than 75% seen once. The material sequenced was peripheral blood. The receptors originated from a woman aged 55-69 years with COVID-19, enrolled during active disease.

The CDR3 loop reads CASSLDGRERKGETQYF. In DNA, the CDR3 is TGTGCCAGCAGCTTAGATGGCCGGGAGCGGAAAGGGGAGACCCAGTACTTC. The chain links TRBV11-2 to TRBJ2-5, with a weak D call TRBD2 (6 bases). Germline V gene sequence: CDR1 SGHAT, CDR2 FQNNGV. There are 17 residues in the CDR3. Trimming cost V 0 bases and J 5 bases, with 19 bases left between them.

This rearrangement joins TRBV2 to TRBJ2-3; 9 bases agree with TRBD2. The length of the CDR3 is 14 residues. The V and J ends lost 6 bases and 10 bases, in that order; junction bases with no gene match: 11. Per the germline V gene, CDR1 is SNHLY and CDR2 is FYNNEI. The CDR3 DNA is TGTGCCAGCAGGGTTGGTAGCGGGGGAGAGGCGCAGTATTTT. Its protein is CASRVGSGGEAQYF.

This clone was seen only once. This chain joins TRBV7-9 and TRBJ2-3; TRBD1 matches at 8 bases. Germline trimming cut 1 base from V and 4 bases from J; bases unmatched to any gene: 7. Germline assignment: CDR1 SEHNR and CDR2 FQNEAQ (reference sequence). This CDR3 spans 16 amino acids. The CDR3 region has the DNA TGTGCCAGCAGCTTAGAAAACAGGGGGGAAGCAGATACGCAGTATTTT. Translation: CASSLENRGEADTQYF.

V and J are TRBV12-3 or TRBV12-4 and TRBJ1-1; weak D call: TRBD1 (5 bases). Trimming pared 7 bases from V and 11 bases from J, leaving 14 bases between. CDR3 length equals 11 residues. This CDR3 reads CASTHRGLAFF. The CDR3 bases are TGTGCCAGCACCCACCGGGGGTTGGCTTTCTTT.

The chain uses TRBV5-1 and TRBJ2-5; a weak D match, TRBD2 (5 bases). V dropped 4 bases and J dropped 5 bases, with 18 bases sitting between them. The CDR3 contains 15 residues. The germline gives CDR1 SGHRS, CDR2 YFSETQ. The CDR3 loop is CASSPGLPTGETQYF. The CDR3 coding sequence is TGCGCCAGCAGCCCCGGACTGCCAACGGGGGAGACCCAGTACTTC.

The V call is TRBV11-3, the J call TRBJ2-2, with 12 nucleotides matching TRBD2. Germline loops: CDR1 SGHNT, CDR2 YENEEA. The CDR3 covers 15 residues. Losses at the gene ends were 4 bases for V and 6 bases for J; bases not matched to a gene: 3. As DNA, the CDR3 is TGTGCCAGCAGCTCTAGCGGGGGGGCCGCCGGGGAGCTGTTTTTT. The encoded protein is CASSSSGGAAGELFF.

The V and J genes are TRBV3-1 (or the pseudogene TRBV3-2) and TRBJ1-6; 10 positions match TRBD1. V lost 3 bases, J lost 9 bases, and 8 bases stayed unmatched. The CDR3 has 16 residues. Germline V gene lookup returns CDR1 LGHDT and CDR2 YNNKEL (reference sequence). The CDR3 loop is CASSHATGQGRSPLHF. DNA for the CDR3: TGTGCCAGCAGCCATGCTACGGGACAGGGGCGTTCACCCCTCCACTTT.

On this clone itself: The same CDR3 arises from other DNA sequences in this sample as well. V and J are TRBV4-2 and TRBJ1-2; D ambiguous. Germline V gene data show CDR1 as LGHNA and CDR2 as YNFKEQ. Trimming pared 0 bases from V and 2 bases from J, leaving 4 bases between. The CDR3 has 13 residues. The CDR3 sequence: CASSQDRNYGYTF. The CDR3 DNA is TGTGCCAGCAGCCAAGACAGAAACTATGGCTACACCTTC.

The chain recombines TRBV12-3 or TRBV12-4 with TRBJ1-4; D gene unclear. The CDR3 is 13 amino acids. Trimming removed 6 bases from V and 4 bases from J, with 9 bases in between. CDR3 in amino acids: CASSPPHNEKLFF. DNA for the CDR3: TGTGCCAGCAGCCCCCCCCATAATGAAAAACTGTTTTTT.

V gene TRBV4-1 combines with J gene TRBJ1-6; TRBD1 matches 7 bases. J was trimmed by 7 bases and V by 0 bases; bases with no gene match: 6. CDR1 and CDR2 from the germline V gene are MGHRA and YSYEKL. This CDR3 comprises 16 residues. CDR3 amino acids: CASSQDGRTGNSPLHF. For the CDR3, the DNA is TGCGCCAGCAGCCAAGATGGTAGGACAGGCAATTCACCCCTCCACTTT.

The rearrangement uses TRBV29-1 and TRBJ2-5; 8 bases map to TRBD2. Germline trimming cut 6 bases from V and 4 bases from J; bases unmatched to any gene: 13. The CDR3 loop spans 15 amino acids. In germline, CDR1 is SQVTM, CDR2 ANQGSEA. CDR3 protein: CSVGRKRGKGETQYF. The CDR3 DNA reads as TGCAGCGTGGGAAGAAAGCGGGGGAAAGGAGAGACCCAGTACTTC.

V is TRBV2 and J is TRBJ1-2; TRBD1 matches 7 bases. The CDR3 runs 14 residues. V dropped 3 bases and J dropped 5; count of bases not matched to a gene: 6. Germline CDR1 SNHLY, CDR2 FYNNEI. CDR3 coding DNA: TGTGCCAGCAGTGAGTCCGACAGGGCATATGGCTACACCTTC. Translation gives CASSESDRAYGYTF.

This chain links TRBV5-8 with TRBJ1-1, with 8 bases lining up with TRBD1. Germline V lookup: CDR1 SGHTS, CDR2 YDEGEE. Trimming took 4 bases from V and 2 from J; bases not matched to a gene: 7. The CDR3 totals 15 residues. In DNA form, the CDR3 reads TGTGCCAGCAGCATGACAGGGGTCCTAAACACTGAAGCTTTCTTT. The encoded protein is CASSMTGVLNTEAFF.

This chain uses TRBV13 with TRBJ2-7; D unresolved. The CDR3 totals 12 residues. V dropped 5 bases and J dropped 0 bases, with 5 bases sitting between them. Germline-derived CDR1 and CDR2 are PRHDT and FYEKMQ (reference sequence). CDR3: CASSLRSYEQYF. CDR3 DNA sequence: TGTGCCAGCAGCCTCCGCTCCTACGAGCAGTACTTC.

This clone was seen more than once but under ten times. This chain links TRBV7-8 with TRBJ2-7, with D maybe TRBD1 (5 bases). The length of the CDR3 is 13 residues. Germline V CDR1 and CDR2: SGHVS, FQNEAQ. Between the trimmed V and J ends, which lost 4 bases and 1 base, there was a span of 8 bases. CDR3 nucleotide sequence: TGTGCCAGCAGCTCGGACATTTCCTACGAGCAGTACTTC. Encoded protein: CASSSDISYEQYF.

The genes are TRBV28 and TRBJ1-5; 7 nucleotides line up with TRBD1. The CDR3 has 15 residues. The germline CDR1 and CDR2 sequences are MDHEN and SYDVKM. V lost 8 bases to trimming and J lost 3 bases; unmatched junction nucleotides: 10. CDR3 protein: CASHPITGVNQPQHF. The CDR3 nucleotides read TGTGCCAGCCACCCTATTACAGGGGTCAATCAGCCCCAGCATTTT. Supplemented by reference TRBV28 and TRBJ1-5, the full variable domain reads DVKVTQSSRYLVKRTGEKVFLECVQDMDHENMFWYRQDPGLGLRLIYFSYDVKMKEKGDIPEGYSVSREKKERFSLILESASTNQTSMYLCASHPITGVNQPQHFGDGTRLSIL.

CDR3 sequence (DNA): TGTGCCAGCAGCTTGGGGCAGGGGAATGGCTACACCTTC. Its translation: CASSLGQGNGYTF. The rearrangement joins TRBV5-4 to TRBJ1-2; tentatively, D is TRBD1 (6 bases). V was pared by 0 bases and J by 6 bases, with 9 bases between. The length of the CDR3 is 13 residues. CDR1 is SGHNT, CDR2 YYREEE, per germline (reference sequence).

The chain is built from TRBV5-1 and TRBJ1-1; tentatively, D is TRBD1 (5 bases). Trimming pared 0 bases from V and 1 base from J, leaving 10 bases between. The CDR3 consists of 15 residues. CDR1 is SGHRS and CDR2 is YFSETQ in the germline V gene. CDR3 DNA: TGCGCCAGCAGCTTGGTGGGGGGGAAGAACACTGAAGCTTTCTTT. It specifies CASSLVGGKNTEAFF.

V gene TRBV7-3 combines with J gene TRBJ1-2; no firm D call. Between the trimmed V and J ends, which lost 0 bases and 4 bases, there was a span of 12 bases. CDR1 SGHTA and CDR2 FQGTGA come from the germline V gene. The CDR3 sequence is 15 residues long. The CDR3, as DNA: TGTGCCAGCAGCTTAACGAGGGAGGCAACCTATGGCTACACCTTC. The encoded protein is CASSLTREATYGYTF.

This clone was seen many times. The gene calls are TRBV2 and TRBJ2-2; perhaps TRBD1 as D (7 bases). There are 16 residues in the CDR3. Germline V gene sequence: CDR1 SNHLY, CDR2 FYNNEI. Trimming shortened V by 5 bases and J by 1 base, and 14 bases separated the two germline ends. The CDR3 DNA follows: TGTGCCAGCAGTCAGGGGGGCCGGGTGAACACCGGGGAGCTGTTTTTT. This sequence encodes CASSQGGRVNTGELFF.

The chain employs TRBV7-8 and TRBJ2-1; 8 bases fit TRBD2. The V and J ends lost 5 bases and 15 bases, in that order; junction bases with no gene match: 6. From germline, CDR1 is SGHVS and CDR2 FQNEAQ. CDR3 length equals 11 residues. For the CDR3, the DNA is TGTGCCAGCAGCCCGGGGGGGAGGTGGTTCTTC. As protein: CASSPGGRWFF.

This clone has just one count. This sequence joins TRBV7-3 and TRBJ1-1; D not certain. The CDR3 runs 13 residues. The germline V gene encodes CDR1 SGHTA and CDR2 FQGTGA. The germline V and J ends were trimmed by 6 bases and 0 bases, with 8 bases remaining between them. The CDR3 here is CASSYSMNTEAFF. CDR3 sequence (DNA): TGTGCCAGCAGTTACAGCATGAACACTGAAGCTTTCTTT. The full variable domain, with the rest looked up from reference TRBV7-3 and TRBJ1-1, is GAGVSQTPSNKVTEKGKYVELRCDPISGHTALYWYRQSLGQGPEFLIYFQGTGAADDSGLPNDRFFAVRPEGSVSTLKIQRTERGDSAVYLCASSYSMNTEAFFGQGTRLTVV.

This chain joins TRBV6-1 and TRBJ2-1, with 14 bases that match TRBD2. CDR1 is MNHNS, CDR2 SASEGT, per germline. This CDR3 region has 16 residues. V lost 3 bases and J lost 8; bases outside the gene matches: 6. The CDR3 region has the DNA TGTGCCAGCAGTGACCTTCCGGGACTAGCGGGGGATGAGCAGTTCTTC. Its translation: CASSDLPGLAGDEQFF.

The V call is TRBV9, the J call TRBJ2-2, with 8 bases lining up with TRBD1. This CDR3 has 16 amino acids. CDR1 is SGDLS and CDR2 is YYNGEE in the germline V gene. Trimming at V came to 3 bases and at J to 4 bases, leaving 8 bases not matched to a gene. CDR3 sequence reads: CASSAQGARGTGELFF. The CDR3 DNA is TGTGCCAGCAGCGCCCAGGGGGCCCGGGGCACCGGGGAGCTGTTTTTT.

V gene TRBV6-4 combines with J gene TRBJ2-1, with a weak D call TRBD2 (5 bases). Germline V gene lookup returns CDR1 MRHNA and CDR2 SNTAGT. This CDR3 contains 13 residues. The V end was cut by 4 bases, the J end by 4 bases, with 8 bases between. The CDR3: CASSVTGYNEQFF. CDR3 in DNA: TGTGCCAGCAGTGTAACGGGGTACAATGAGCAGTTCTTC.

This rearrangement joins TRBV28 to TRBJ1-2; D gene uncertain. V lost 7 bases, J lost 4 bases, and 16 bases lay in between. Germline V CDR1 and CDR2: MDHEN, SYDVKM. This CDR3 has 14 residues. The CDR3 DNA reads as TGTGCCAGCACCTCTCGGCCGGAGGGCTATGGCTACACCTTC. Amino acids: CASTSRPEGYGYTF.